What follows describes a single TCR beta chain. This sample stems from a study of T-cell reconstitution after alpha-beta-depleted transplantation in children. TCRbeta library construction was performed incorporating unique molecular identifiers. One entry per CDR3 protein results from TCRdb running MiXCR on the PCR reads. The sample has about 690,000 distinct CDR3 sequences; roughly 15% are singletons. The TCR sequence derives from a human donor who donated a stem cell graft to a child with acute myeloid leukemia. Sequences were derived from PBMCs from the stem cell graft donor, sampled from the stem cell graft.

The DNA of the CDR3 is TGCAGTGCTGGCCGGACACAGAACACTGAAGCTTTCTTT. Translating it yields CSAGRTQNTEAFF. This chain links TRBV20-1 with TRBJ1-1, with TRBD1 as a possible D gene (5 bases). Germline V gives CDR1 DFQATT, CDR2 SNEGSKA (reference sequence). Trimming took off 5 bases at V and 1 base at J, with 11 bases between the two ends. The CDR3 totals 13 residues.